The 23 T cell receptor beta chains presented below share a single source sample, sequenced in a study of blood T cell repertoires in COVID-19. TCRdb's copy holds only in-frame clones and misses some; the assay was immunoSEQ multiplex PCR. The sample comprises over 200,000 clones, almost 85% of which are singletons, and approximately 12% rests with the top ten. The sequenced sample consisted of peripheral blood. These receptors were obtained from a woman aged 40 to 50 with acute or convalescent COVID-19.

The CDR3 DNA reads TGTGCCAGCAGCTTGGCGTTCCCGGGACTAGTAAAAGAGACCCAGTACTTC. Protein sequence: CASSLAFPGLVKETQYF. The chain has TRBV5-8 and TRBJ2-5; TRBD2 matches at 8 bases. The CDR3 contains 17 residues. J lost 3 bases, V lost 0 bases, and 10 bases had no gene match. Germline-derived CDR1 and CDR2 are SGHTS and YDEGEE.

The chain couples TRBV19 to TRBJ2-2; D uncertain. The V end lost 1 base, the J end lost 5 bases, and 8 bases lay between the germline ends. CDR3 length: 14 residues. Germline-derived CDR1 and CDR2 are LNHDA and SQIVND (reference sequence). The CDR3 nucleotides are TGTGCCAGTAGTATAGCGTATAGAACCGGGGAGCTGTTTTTT. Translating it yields CASSIAYRTGELFF.

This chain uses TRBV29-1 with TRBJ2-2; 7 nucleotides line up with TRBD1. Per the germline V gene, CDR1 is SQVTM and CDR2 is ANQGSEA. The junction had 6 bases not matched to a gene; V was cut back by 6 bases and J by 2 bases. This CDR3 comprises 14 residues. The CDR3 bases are TGCAGCGTCCGCAACAGGGGCAACACCGGGGAGCTGTTTTTT. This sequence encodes CSVRNRGNTGELFF.

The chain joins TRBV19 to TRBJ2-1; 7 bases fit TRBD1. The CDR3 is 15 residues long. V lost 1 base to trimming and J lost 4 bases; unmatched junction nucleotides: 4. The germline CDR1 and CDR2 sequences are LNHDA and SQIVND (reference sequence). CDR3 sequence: CASSIGDSSYNEQFF. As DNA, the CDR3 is TGTGCCAGTAGTATAGGGGACAGCTCGTACAATGAGCAGTTCTTC.

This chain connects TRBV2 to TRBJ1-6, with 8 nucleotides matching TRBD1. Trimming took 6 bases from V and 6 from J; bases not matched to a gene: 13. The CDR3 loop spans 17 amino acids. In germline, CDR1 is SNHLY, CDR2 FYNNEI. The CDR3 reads CASSTSGQGEINSPLHF. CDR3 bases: TGTGCCAGCAGCACATCCGGACAGGGTGAAATTAATTCACCCCTCCACTTT.

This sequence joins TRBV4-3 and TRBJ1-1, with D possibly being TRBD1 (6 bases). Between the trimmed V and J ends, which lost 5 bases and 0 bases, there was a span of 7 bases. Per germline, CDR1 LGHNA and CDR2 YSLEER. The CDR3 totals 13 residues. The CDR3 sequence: CASSDRMNTEAFF. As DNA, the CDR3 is TGCGCCAGCAGCGACAGGATGAACACTGAAGCTTTCTTT.

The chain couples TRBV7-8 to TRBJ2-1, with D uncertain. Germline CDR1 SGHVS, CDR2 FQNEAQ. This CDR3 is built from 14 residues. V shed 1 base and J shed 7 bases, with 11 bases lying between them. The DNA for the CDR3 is TGTGCCAGCAGCTTAGGAGCTAGAACGAATGAGCAGTTCTTC. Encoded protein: CASSLGARTNEQFF.

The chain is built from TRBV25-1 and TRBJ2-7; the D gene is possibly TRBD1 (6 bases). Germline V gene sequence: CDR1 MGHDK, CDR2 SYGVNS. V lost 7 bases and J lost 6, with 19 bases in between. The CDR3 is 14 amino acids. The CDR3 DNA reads TGTGCCAGCACCCCCCGGGGACATTTCATCGAGCAGTACTTC. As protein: CASTPRGHFIEQYF.

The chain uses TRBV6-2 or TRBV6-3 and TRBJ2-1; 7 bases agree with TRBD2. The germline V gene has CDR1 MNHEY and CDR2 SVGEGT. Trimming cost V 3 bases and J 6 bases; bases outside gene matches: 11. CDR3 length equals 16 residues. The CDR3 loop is CASSYVVLAVINEQFF. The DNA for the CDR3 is TGTGCCAGCAGTTATGTGGTGCTAGCGGTTATCAATGAGCAGTTCTTC.

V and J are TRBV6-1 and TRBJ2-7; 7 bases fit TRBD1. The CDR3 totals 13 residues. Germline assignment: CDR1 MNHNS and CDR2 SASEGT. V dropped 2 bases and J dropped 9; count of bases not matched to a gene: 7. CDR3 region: CASSETTGHGQYF. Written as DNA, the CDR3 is TGTGCCAGCAGTGAAACGACAGGGCACGGGCAGTACTTC.

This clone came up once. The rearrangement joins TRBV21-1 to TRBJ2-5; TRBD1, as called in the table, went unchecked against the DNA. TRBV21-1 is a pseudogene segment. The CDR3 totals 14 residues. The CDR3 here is CASYGQGEKETQYF. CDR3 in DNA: TGTGCCAGTTATGGACAGGGGGAAAAAGAGACCCAGTACTTC.

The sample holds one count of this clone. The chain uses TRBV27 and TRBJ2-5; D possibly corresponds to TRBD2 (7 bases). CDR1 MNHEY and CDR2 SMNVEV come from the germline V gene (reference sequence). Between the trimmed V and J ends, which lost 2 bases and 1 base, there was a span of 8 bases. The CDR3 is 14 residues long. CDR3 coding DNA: TGTGCCAGCAGTTTAAGGGGGGGCCAAGAGACCCAGTACTTC. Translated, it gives CASSLRGGQETQYF.

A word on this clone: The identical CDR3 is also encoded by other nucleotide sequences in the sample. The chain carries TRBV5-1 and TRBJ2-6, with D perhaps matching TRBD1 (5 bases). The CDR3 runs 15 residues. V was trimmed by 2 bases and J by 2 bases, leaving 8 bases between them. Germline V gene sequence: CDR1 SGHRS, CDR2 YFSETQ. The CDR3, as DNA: TGCGCCAGCAGCTTTGGGGCTACTGGGGCCAACGTCCTGACTTTC. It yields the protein CASSFGATGANVLTF.

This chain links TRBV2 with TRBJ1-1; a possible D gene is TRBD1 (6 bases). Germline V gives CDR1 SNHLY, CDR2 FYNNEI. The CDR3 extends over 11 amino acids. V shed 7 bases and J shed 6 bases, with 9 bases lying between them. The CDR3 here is CASTRQAEAFF. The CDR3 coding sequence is TGTGCCAGCACCCGACAGGCTGAAGCTTTCTTT.

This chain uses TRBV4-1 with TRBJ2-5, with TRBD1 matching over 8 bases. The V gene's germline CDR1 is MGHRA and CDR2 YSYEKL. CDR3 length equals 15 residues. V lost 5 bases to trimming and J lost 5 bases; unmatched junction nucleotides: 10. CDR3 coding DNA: TGCGCCAGCAGCGAAGGACAGGGAATAAGTGAGACCCAGTACTTC. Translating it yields CASSEGQGISETQYF.

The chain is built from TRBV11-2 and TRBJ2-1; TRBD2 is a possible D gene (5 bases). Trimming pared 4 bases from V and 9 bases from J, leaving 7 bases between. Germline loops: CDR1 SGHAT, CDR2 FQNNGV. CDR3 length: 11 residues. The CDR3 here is CASSSRGEQFF. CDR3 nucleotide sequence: TGTGCCAGCAGCTCTCGGGGTGAGCAGTTCTTC.

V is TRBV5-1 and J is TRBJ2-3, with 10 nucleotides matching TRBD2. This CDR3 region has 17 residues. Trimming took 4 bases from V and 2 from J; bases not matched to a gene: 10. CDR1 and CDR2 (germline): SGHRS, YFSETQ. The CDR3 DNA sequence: TGCGCCAGCAGCCTAACTTCTAGCGGGAGCCCCACAGATACGCAGTATTTT. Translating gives CASSLTSSGSPTDTQYF.

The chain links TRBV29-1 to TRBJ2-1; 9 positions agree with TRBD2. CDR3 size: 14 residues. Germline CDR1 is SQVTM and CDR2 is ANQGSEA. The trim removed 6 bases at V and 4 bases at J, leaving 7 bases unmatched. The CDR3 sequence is CSVPLAGKYNEQFF. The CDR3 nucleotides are TGCAGCGTACCTCTAGCGGGGAAATACAATGAGCAGTTCTTC.

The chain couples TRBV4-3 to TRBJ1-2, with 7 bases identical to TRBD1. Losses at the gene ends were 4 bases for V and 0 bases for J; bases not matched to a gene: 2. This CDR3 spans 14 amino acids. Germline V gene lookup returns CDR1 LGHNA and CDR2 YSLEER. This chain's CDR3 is CASSPRGTNYGYTF. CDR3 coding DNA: TGCGCCAGCAGCCCCAGGGGGACTAACTATGGCTACACCTTC.

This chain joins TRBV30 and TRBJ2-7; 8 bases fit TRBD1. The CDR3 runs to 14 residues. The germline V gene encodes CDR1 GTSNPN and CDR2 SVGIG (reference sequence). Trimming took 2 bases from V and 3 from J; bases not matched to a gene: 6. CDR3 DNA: TGTGCCTGGAGTACCGGGACAGGCGACTACGAGCAGTACTTC. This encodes CAWSTGTGDYEQYF.

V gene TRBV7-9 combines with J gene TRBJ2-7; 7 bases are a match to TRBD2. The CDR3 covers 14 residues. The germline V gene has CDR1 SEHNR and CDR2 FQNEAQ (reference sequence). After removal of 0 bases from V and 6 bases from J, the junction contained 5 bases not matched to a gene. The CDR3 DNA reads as TGTGCCAGCAGCTTAGCGGGAGGGTCTTCCGAGCAGTACTTC. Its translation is CASSLAGGSSEQYF.

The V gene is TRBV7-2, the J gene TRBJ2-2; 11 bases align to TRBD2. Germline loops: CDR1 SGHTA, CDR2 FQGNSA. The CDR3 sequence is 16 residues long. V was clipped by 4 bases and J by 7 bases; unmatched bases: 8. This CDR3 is CASSSTATSGIGELFF. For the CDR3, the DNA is TGTGCCAGCAGCTCAACAGCGACTAGCGGGATCGGGGAGCTGTTTTTT.

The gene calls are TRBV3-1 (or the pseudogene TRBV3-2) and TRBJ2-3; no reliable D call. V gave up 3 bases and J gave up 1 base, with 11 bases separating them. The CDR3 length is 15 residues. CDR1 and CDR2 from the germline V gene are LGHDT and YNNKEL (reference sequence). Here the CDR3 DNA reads TGTGCCAGCAGCCAGACACACTCACGCACAGATACGCAGTATTTT. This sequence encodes CASSQTHSRTDTQYF.